This TCR beta chain was sequenced for a study of blood T cell repertoires in COVID-19. On the study more broadly: COVID-19 samples, acute and convalescent, were from the United States, Italy and Spain. T cells, B-cell-depleted T cells, or PBMCs supplied cDNA or gDNA.

Per the original data handling: How many nucleated cells were present was estimated from reference gene primer amplification. TCRdb's copy holds only in-frame clones and misses some; the assay was immunoSEQ multiplex PCR. V and J calls and clone size follow that table, whereas D and trimming were derived from the DNA. Here the sample spans approximately 500,000 clones, nearly 90% being singletons. With 0 bases removed from V and 4 bases from J, the gap between germline ends came to 7 bases. Germline V lookup: CDR1 SGHKS, CDR2 YYEKEE (reference sequence). The CDR3 is made up of 13 amino acids. This clone has only one observation.

This chain uses TRBV5-5 with TRBJ1-2; D remains unclear. The sequenced sample was peripheral blood. The TCR comes from a man aged 18 to 30 with COVID-19, enrolled during active disease. CDR3 coding DNA: TGTGCCAGCAGCTTGGACGGGAGCTATGGCTACACCTTC. Translating it yields CASSLDGSYGYTF.